This T cell receptor (beta chain) was sequenced for a study of T cells in Graves' hyperthyroidism and ophthalmopathy. Overall study context: Peripheral blood sampling occurred at initial diagnosis, before any treatment.

It was RNA transcripts that yielded the amplified TCR beta CDR3 regions. TCR CDR3 regions were first amplified by RT-PCR with HTBI primers. TCRdb reprocessed the multiplex PCR reads via MiXCR and lists one record per CDR3 protein. The table lists 300,000 to 500,000 distinct CDR3 sequences, more than 12% of them singletons. V lost 2 bases and J 7 bases, leaving 12 bases between the germline ends. Germline V gives CDR1 SGDLS, CDR2 YYNGEE. The CDR3 is made up of 14 amino acids. What was sequenced was blood. The clonotype comes from a man between 45 and 60 years old with Graves' ophthalmopathy. This chain connects TRBV9 to TRBJ2-2, with D unresolved. The CDR3 loop reads CASSVTRRNGELFF. The CDR3 DNA follows: TGTGCCAGCAGCGTCACCCGACGGAACGGGGAGCTGTTTTTT.